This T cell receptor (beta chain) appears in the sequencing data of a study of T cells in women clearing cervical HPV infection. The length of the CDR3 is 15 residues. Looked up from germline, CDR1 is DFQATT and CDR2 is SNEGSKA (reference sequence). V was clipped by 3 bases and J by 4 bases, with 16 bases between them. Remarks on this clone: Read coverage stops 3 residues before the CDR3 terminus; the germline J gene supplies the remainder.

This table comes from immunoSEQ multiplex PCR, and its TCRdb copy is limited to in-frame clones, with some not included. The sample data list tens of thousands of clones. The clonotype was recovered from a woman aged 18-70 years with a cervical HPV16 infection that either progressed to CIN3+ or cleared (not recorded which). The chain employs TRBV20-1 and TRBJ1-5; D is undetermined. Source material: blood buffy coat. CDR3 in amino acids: CSASPLAERNQPQHF. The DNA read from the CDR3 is TGCAGTGCTAGTCCTTTGGCAGAGAGAAATCAGCCC.